The 27 T cell receptor beta chains given below trace back to one sample, sequenced in a study of blood T cell repertoires in COVID-19. Data came from immunoSEQ multiplex PCR; TCRdb stores just in-frame clones and leaves some out. The sample comprises about 130,000 clones, about four fifths of which are singletons, and roughly 5.2% rests with the top ten. Sequences were obtained from peripheral blood. All receptors come from a woman aged 70-85 years with COVID-19, enrolled during active disease.

The V and J genes are TRBV5-4 and TRBJ2-5; 8 bases align to TRBD2. In germline, CDR1 is SGHNT, CDR2 YYREEE (reference sequence). The J segment lost 3 bases and the V segment lost 4 bases, leaving 14 bases of the junction unmatched. CDR3 size: 17 residues. The DNA for the CDR3 is TGTGCCAGCAGCCCGGGGGGGGGCTTGGGTCCAAAAGAGACCCAGTACTTC. The encoded protein is CASSPGGGLGPKETQYF. Variable domain in full (rest from reference TRBV5-4 and TRBJ2-5): ETGVTQSPTHLIKTRGQQVTLRCSSQSGHNTVSWYQQALGQGPQFIFQYYREEENGRGNFPPRFSGLQFPNYSSELNVNALELDDSALYLCASSPGGGLGPKETQYFGPGTRLLVL.

CDR3 region: CASSGGRGSNSPLHF. The DNA for the CDR3 is TGTGCCAGCAGCGGCGGCAGGGGCTCGAATTCACCCCTCCACTTT. V usage is TRBV9 and J usage is TRBJ1-6; possibly TRBD1 for D (6 bases). This CDR3 has 15 amino acids. Trimming removed 3 bases from V and 7 bases from J, with 14 bases in between. CDR1 and CDR2 (germline): SGDLS, YYNGEE.

The table lists this clone with a few counts. This chain joins TRBV10-3 and TRBJ2-3, with D perhaps matching TRBD1 (5 bases). The CDR3 has 17 amino acids. From germline, CDR1 is ENHRY and CDR2 SYGVKD. V lost 7 bases, J lost 4 bases, and 24 bases lay in between. CDR3 in DNA: TGTGCCATCAAACGGACAAACGTGGGCCTGGGCGCAGATACGCAGTATTTT. Translated, it gives CAIKRTNVGLGADTQYF.

The rearrangement uses TRBV5-1 and TRBJ2-1; 7 nucleotides line up with TRBD2. The length of the CDR3 is 16 residues. The ends lost 0 bases at V and 7 bases at J; junction bases unmatched: 10. Germline V gene sequence: CDR1 SGHRS, CDR2 YFSETQ. CDR3 loop: CASSLGAAGEGNEQFF. DNA for the CDR3: TGCGCCAGCAGCTTGGGTGCTGCGGGAGAAGGGAATGAGCAGTTCTTC.

The CDR3 DNA reads as TGCAGCGTTGAAGATCCCGGGGCCTACGAGCAGTACTTC. This gives the protein CSVEDPGAYEQYF. The chain uses TRBV29-1 and TRBJ2-7; TRBD2 might be the D (5 bases). With 0 bases removed from V and 2 bases from J, the gap between germline ends came to 8 bases. Germline CDR1 and CDR2: SQVTM and ANQGSEA. This CDR3 is built from 13 residues.

The chain couples TRBV6-5 to TRBJ2-7, with 7 positions matching TRBD1. Germline assignment: CDR1 MNHEY and CDR2 SVGAGI. The trim removed 7 bases at V and 0 bases at J, leaving 3 bases unmatched. CDR3 length equals 13 residues. This CDR3 is CASTRQGSYEQYF. In nucleotides, the CDR3 is TGTGCCAGCACCAGACAGGGCTCCTACGAGCAGTACTTC.

The V and J genes are TRBV6-2 or TRBV6-3 and TRBJ1-4; D gene uncertain. CDR3 length: 17 amino acids. Trimming shortened V by 0 bases and J by 0 bases, and 11 bases separated the two germline ends. Germline V CDR1 and CDR2: MNHEY, SVGEGT. In DNA, the CDR3 is TGTGCCAGCAGTTACTCGAACCCAGAAGCAACTAATGAAAAACTGTTTTTT. This encodes CASSYSNPEATNEKLFF.

The chain recombines TRBV5-1 with TRBJ2-7, with D perhaps matching TRBD1 (7 bases). Germline V CDR1 and CDR2: SGHRS, YFSETQ. This CDR3 is 13 amino acids long. With 4 bases removed from V and 1 base from J, the gap between germline ends came to 9 bases. As DNA, the CDR3 is TGCGCCAGCAGCGCGGGACAGTCCTACGAGCAGTACTTC. Amino acid sequence: CASSAGQSYEQYF.

V is TRBV4-1 and J is TRBJ1-5; D ambiguous. V was shortened by 4 bases and J by 6 bases, with 16 bases between the two germline ends. The CDR3 totals 15 residues. Germline CDR1 reads MGHRA; CDR2 reads YSYEKL. The CDR3 nucleotides read TGCGCCAGCAGCCCCGCGGGCATGATGGGTCAGCCCCAGCATTTT. Translated, it gives CASSPAGMMGQPQHF.

The chain links TRBV7-9 to TRBJ2-7; the D gene is possibly TRBD1 (6 bases). V lost 5 bases and J lost 2, with 16 bases in between. The germline V gene has CDR1 SEHNR and CDR2 FQNEAQ (reference sequence). CDR3 length: 15 residues. DNA for the CDR3: TGTGCCAGCAGCCACAGGGAATTACGGCCCTACGAGCAGTACTTC. It yields the protein CASSHRELRPYEQYF.

Only a few counts were recorded for this clone. The chain carries TRBV6-2 or TRBV6-3 and TRBJ2-7; 8 nucleotides align to TRBD1. This CDR3 is built from 18 residues. In germline, CDR1 is MNHEY, CDR2 SVGEGT. The ends lost 0 bases at V and 2 bases at J; junction bases unmatched: 12. The CDR3 is CASSYSNFRGRTTYEQYF. The CDR3 DNA sequence: TGTGCCAGCAGTTACTCGAACTTCAGGGGGCGGACGACCTACGAGCAGTACTTC.

The chain joins TRBV6-6 to TRBJ2-2; no reliable D call. The CDR3 has 14 amino acids. Deletions cut 4 bases from V and 1 base from J, with 7 bases between. Germline CDR1 is MNHNY and CDR2 is SVGAGI (reference sequence). The CDR3 sequence is CASSLQENTGELFF. The CDR3 region has the DNA TGTGCCAGCAGTTTGCAGGAGAACACCGGGGAGCTGTTTTTT.

The chain links TRBV7-9 to TRBJ1-6, with D possibly matching TRBD1 (5 bases). This CDR3 has 15 amino acids. V shed 5 bases and J shed 5 bases, with 13 bases lying between them. Germline V CDR1 and CDR2: SEHNR, FQNEAQ (reference sequence). The CDR3 nucleotides are TGTGCCAGCAGCCCCCGCGGGGCAGATAATTCACCCCTCCACTTT. Protein: CASSPRGADNSPLHF.

The CDR3 protein is CASSLNTGSTEAFF. The DNA of the CDR3 is TGTGCCAGCAGCTTAAACACGGGGTCGACTGAAGCTTTCTTT. This sequence joins TRBV11-2 and TRBJ1-1; no definite D call. The CDR3 extends over 14 amino acids. Trimming removed 2 bases from V and 5 bases from J, with 12 bases in between. Germline V gene lookup returns CDR1 SGHAT and CDR2 FQNNGV.

This clone was counted once. The chain employs TRBV10-3 and TRBJ2-7; D gene unclear. Germline V gene lookup returns CDR1 ENHRY and CDR2 SYGVKD. The V and J ends lost 2 bases and 9 bases respectively, with 11 bases between them. CDR3 size: 12 residues. The DNA of the CDR3 is TGTGCCATCAGTGAGGCCCTCATAGTGCAGTACTTC. This sequence encodes CAISEALIVQYF.

The chain has TRBV9 and TRBJ1-6, with D perhaps TRBD1 (6 bases). V lost 4 bases and J 7 bases, leaving 15 bases between the germline ends. This CDR3 region has 15 residues. CDR1 and CDR2 from the germline V gene are SGDLS and YYNGEE. The CDR3: CASSTYDRSNSPLHF. The CDR3 DNA reads TGTGCCAGCAGCACCTACGACAGGAGCAATTCACCCCTCCACTTT.

CDR3 protein: CASSQEQAGGFGGELFF. In DNA, the CDR3 is TGCGCCAGCAGCCAAGAACAAGCGGGGGGATTTGGCGGGGAGCTGTTTTTT. J is TRBJ2-2 and V is TRBV4-3, with TRBD2 identical over 9 bases. Germline lookup yields CDR1 LGHNA and CDR2 YSLEER. This CDR3 comprises 17 residues. J gave up 7 bases and V 0 bases, and 9 bases lay outside the gene matches.

The V call is TRBV3-1 (or the pseudogene TRBV3-2), the J call TRBJ2-5; D gene unclear. Germline V gives CDR1 LGHDT, CDR2 YNNKEL (reference sequence). Trimming cost V 1 base and J 1 base, with 7 bases left between them. The CDR3 sequence is 14 residues long. The CDR3 loop is CASSQVAIQETQYF. CDR3 nucleotide sequence: TGTGCCAGCAGCCAAGTAGCAATCCAAGAGACCCAGTACTTC.

V is TRBV28 and J is TRBJ1-2; 7 nucleotides align to TRBD1. In germline, CDR1 is MDHEN, CDR2 SYDVKM. There are 15 residues in the CDR3. V was clipped by 3 bases and J by 4 bases; unmatched bases: 8. CDR3 DNA sequence: TGTGCCAGCAGTTTTATCGACAGGGATGGCTATGGCTACACCTTC. Amino acid sequence: CASSFIDRDGYGYTF.

This clone appeared a few times. This sequence joins TRBV12-2 and TRBJ2-6; TRBD2 is taken as the D call from the table, unchecked against the DNA. TRBV12-2 is annotated as a pseudogene. This CDR3 spans 12 amino acids. The CDR3 is CASRPGANVLTF. CDR3 in DNA: TGTGCAAGCCGTCCTGGGGCCAACGTCCTGACTTTC.

The V and J genes are TRBV4-1 and TRBJ1-1; no clear D gene. V was cut by 0 bases and J by 5 bases, with 13 bases left in between. Germline CDR1 is MGHRA and CDR2 is YSYEKL. There are 15 residues in the CDR3. Here the CDR3 reads CASSQDSAGKTEAFF. The CDR3 DNA sequence: TGCGCCAGCAGCCAAGATTCAGCGGGAAAGACTGAAGCTTTCTTT.

Worth noting for this clone: One junction end does not reproduce the germline sequence, and a read error may be involved. The chain recombines TRBV7-9 with TRBJ2-3, with D possibly TRBD2 on 6 matching bases. Germline V gene lookup returns CDR1 SEHNR and CDR2 FQNEAQ (reference sequence). The CDR3 sequence is 14 residues long. The CDR3 sequence: CASSIAENTDTQYF. In DNA, the CDR3 is TGTGCCAGCAGCATAGCGGAGAACACAGATACGCAGTATTTT.

This clone came up a few times. At one end the junction does not follow the germline gene, possibly because of a read error. The chain employs TRBV6-4 and TRBJ1-5, with 10 nucleotides matching TRBD1. CDR1 MRHNA and CDR2 SNTAGT come from the germline V gene. The CDR3 extends over 15 amino acids. This CDR3 reads CASSDSRRQGAREGF. In DNA form, the CDR3 reads TGTGCCAGCAGTGACTCTAGGAGACAGGGGGCGCGTGAGGGCTTT.

The rearrangement joins TRBV24-1 to TRBJ1-5; no reliable D call. The CDR3 has 14 amino acids. In germline, CDR1 is KGHDR, CDR2 SFDVKD. Deletions cut 6 bases from V and 3 bases from J, with 11 bases between. This CDR3 is CATSTGVPNQPQHF. As DNA, the CDR3 is TGTGCCACCAGTACCGGGGTGCCCAATCAGCCCCAGCATTTT.

V and J are TRBV27 and TRBJ2-7; 9 bases are a match to TRBD1. Germline V gene lookup returns CDR1 MNHEY and CDR2 SMNVEV (reference sequence). The CDR3 consists of 18 residues. The trim removed 3 bases at V and 0 bases at J, leaving 12 bases unmatched. CDR3 residues: CASSFSDRGRVGSYEQYF. In DNA form, the CDR3 reads TGTGCCAGCAGTTTCTCGGACAGGGGCCGCGTGGGCTCCTACGAGCAGTACTTC.

The chain carries TRBV30 and TRBJ1-1, with 7 bases matching TRBD1. This CDR3 region has 15 residues. Germline assignment: CDR1 GTSNPN and CDR2 SVGIG (reference sequence). V trimming: 0 bases; J trimming: 5 bases; junction bases outside the gene matches: 9. This chain's CDR3 is CAWSVWRQGETEAFF. Here the CDR3 DNA reads TGTGCCTGGAGTGTATGGCGGCAGGGGGAGACTGAAGCTTTCTTT.

V is TRBV19 and J is TRBJ2-7, with a tentative D call TRBD2 (5 bases). Germline CDR1 reads LNHDA; CDR2 reads SQIVND (reference sequence). CDR3 size: 15 residues. V gave up 1 base and J gave up 0 bases, with 10 bases separating them. The CDR3: CASSIGTSSSYEQYF. The DNA for the CDR3 is TGTGCCAGTAGTATAGGGACTTCTAGCTCCTACGAGCAGTACTTC. The whole variable domain, filled in from reference TRBV19 and TRBJ2-7, reads DGGITQSPKYLFRKEGQNVTLSCEQNLNHDAMYWYRQDPGQGLRLIYYSQIVNDFQKGDIAEGYSVSREKKESFPLTVTSAQKNPTAFYLCASSIGTSSSYEQYFGPGTRLTVT.